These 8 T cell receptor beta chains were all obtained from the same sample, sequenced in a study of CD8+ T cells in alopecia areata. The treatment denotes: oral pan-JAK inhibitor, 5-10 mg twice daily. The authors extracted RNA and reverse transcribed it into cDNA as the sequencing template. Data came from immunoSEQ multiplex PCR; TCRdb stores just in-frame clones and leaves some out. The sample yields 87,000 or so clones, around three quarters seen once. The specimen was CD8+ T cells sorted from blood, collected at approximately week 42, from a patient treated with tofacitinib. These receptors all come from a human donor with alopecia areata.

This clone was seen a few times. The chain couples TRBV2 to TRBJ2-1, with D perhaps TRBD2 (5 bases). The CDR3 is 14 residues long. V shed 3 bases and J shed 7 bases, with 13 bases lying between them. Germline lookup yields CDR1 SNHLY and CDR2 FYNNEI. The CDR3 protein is CASSEGASGNEQFF. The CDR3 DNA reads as TGTGCCAGCAGTGAGGGAGCCTCCGGGAATGAGCAGTTCTTC.

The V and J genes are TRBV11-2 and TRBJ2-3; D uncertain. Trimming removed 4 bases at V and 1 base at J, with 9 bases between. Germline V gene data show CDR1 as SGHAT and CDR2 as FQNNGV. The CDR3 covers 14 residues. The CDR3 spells CASSSWTGTDTQYF. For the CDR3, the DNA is TGTGCCAGCAGCTCCTGGACCGGCACAGATACGCAGTATTTT.

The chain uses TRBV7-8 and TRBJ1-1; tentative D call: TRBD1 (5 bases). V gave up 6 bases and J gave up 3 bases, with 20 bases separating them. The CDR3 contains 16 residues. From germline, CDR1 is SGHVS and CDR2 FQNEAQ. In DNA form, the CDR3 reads TGTGCCAGCAGGGGATTAGGGGCGGGGTCGCACACTGAAGCTTTCTTT. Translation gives CASRGLGAGSHTEAFF.

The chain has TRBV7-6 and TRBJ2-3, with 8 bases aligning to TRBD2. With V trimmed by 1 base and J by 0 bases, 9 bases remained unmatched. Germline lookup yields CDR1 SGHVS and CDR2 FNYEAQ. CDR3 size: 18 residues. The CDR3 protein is CASSLGLAGSISTDTQYF. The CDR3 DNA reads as TGTGCCAGCAGCTTAGGGCTAGCGGGCTCTATTAGCACAGATACGCAGTATTTT.

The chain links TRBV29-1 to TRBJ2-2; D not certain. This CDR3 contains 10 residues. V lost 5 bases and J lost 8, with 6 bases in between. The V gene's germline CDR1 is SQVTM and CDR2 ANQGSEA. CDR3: CSVLEGELFF. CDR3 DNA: TGCAGCGTTCTCGAGGGGGAGCTGTTTTTT.

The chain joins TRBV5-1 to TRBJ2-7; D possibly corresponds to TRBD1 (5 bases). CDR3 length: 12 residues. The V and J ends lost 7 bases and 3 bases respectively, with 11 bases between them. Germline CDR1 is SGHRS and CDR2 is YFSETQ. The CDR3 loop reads CASGKDIYEQYF. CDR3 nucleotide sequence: TGCGCCAGCGGAAAGGACATCTACGAGCAGTACTTC.

The CDR3 protein is CASSQDAYNQPQHF. The CDR3 bases are TGCGCCAGCAGCCAAGACGCATACAATCAGCCCCAGCATTTT. The chain has TRBV4-3 and TRBJ1-5; no clear D gene. The CDR3 runs to 14 residues. V dropped 0 bases and J dropped 3 bases, with 6 bases sitting between them. Germline CDR1 reads LGHNA; CDR2 reads YSLEER.

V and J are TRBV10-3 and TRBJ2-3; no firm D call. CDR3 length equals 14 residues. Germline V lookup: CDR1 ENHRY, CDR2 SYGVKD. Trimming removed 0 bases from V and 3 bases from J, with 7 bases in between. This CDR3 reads CAISESRETDTQYF. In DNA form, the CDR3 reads TGTGCCATCAGTGAGTCAAGAGAAACAGATACGCAGTATTTT.